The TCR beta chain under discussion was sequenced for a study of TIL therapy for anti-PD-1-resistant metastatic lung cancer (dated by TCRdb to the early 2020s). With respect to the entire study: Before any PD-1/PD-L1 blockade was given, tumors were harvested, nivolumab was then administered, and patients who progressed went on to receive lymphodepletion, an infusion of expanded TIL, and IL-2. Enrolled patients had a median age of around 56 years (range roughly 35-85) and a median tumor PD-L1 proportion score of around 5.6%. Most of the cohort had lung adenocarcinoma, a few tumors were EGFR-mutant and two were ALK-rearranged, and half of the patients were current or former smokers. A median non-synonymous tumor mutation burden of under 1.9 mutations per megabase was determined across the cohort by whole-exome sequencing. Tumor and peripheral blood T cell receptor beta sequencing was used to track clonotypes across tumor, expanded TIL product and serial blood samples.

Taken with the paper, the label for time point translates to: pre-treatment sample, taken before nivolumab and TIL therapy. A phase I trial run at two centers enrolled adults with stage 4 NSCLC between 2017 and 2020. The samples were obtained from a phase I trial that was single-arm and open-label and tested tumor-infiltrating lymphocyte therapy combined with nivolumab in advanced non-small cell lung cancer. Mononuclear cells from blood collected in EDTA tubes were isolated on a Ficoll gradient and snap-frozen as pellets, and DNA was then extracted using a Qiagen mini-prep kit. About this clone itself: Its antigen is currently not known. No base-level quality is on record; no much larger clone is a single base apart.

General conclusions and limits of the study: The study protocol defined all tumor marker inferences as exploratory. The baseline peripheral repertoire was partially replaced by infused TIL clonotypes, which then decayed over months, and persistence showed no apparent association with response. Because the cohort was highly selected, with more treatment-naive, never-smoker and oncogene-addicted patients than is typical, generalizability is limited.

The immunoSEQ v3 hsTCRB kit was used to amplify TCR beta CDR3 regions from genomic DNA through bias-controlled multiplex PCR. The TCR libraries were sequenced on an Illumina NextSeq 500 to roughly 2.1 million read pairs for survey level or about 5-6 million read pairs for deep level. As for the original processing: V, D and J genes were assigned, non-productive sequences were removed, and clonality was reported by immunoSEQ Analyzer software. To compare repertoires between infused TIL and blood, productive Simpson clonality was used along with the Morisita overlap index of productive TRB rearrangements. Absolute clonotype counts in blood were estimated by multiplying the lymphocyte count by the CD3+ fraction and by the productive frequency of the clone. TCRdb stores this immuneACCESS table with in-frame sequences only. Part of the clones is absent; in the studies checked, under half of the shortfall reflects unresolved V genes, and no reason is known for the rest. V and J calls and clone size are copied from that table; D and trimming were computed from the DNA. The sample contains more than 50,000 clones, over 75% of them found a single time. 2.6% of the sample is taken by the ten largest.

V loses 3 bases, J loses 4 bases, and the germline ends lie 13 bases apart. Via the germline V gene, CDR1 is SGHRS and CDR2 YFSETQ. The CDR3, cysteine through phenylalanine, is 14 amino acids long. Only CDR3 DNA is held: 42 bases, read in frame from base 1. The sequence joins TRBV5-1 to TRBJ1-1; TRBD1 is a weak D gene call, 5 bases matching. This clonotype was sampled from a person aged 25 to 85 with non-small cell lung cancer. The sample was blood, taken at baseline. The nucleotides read TGCGCCAGCAGCTCTTCAGGGCGAGGCACTGAAGCTTTCTTT. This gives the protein CASSSSGRGTEAFF. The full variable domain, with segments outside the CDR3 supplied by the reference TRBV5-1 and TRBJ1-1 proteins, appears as KAGVTQTPRYLIKTRGQQVTLSCSPISGHRSVSWYQQTPGQGLQFLFEYFSETQRNKGNFPGRFSGRQFSNSRSEMNVSTLELGDSALYLCASSSSGRGTEAFFGQGTRLTVV.